The 30 T cell receptor beta chains below were found in one sample sequenced in a study of graft-versus-host responses after intestinal transplantation (dated by TCRdb to the early 2020s). The library relied on the immunoSEQ multiplex PCR assay. In TCRdb, the immuneACCESS table is reduced to in-frame sequences with V and J assigned. These tables do not hold every clone; where another copy was compared, an unresolved V gene accounts for under half, and the others remain unexplained. Counted in this sample were about 35,000 clones; around 94% of them appeared once. The top ten clonotypes cover approximately 0.8% of the sample. Sequences were derived from PBMCs, sampled 16 days after intestinal transplant. These receptors were obtained from a human patient who received an intestinal transplant, so some T cells may come from the graft donor.

This chain links TRBV15 with TRBJ2-1, with 10 positions matching TRBD2. The CDR3 covers 16 residues. V lost 0 bases, J lost 9 bases, and 8 bases stayed unmatched. CDR1 is LNHNV, CDR2 YYDKDF, per germline (reference sequence). The CDR3 sequence: CATSREPSGSYGEQFF. The CDR3 nucleotides read TGTGCCACCAGCAGAGAACCTAGCGGGAGTTACGGTGAGCAGTTCTTC.

The chain uses TRBV27 and TRBJ1-5, with no clear D. The V and J ends lost 3 bases and 2 bases respectively, with 5 bases between them. CDR3 length equals 13 residues. Germline CDR1 and CDR2: MNHEY and SMNVEV (reference sequence). In nucleotides, the CDR3 is TGTGCCAGCAGTTTTAATGGCAATCAGCCCCAGCATTTT. Its protein product is CASSFNGNQPQHF.

This clone was counted a single time. A junction end diverges from the germline sequence, so it may reflect a read error. The sample contains more than one DNA sequence encoding this CDR3. CDR3 sequence: CASSYPGQLYGCTF. Here the CDR3 DNA reads TGTGCCAGCAGTTACCCCGGGCAGCTCTATGGCTGCACCTTC. The rearrangement links TRBV6-5 to TRBJ1-2, with D uncertain. Germline CDR1 MNHEY, CDR2 SVGAGI. CDR3 length: 14 residues.

The chain employs TRBV27 and TRBJ1-1, with D perhaps matching TRBD1 (5 bases). V was pared by 4 bases and J by 3 bases, with 15 bases between. Germline V lookup: CDR1 MNHEY, CDR2 SMNVEV (reference sequence). CDR3 length equals 15 residues. The CDR3, as DNA: TGTGCCAGCAGTTCGCTCGGGGGTTGGGACACTGAAGCTTTCTTT. It yields the protein CASSSLGGWDTEAFF.

J is TRBJ1-5 and V is TRBV7-8, with 7 bases fitting TRBD1. This CDR3 is 15 amino acids long. Trimming at V came to 5 bases and at J to 4 bases, leaving 8 bases not matched to a gene. Per the germline V gene, CDR1 is SGHVS and CDR2 is FQNEAQ. The CDR3 coding sequence is TGTGCCAGCAGCGCGAGACAGGGTGAGAATCAGCCCCAGCATTTT. Translation gives CASSARQGENQPQHF.

The chain recombines TRBV5-4 with TRBJ2-3; 7 positions match TRBD2. V dropped 2 bases and J dropped 6; count of bases not matched to a gene: 9. From germline, CDR1 is SGHNT and CDR2 YYREEE (reference sequence). The CDR3 sequence is 15 residues long. CDR3 nucleotides: TGTGCCAGCAGCTTCCGCGGGAGAGGGTCGGATACGCAGTATTTT. Translation: CASSFRGRGSDTQYF.

J is TRBJ2-1 and V is TRBV7-9; 8 bases line up with TRBD1. This CDR3 region has 12 residues. Germline V gene data show CDR1 as SEHNR and CDR2 as FQNEAQ (reference sequence). J gave up 7 bases and V 8 bases, and 4 bases lay outside the gene matches. CDR3 in DNA: TGTGCCAGCTCAGGGGGCGGGAATGAGCAGTTCTTC. It codes for CASSGGGNEQFF.

This clone was seen a handful of times. J is TRBJ1-3 and V is TRBV19; D is ambiguous. CDR1 LNHDA and CDR2 SQIVND come from the germline V gene (reference sequence). V was shortened by 3 bases and J by 4 bases, with 10 bases between the two germline ends. The CDR3 totals 14 residues. CDR3 coding DNA: TGTGCCAGTAGTATTTACATTTCAGGAAACACCATATATTTT. Protein sequence: CASSIYISGNTIYF.

V usage is TRBV19 and J usage is TRBJ1-3; unclear D gene. From germline, CDR1 is LNHDA and CDR2 SQIVND (reference sequence). This CDR3 is 13 amino acids long. The ends were cut back, 10 bases at V and 2 bases at J, with 12 bases in the middle. In nucleotides, the CDR3 is TGTGCCACCTTGACTGTGACTGGAAACACCATATATTTT. As protein: CATLTVTGNTIYF.

The V and J genes are TRBV12-5 and TRBJ2-3; D possibly uses TRBD1 or TRBD2 (5 bases each). V lost 7 bases, J lost 3 bases, and 17 bases lay in between. The CDR3 consists of 15 residues. Germline-derived CDR1 and CDR2 are LGHNT and FRNRAP. The CDR3 spells CASASMGDRTDTQYF. CDR3 DNA: TGTGCTAGTGCCAGTATGGGGGATCGGACAGATACGCAGTATTTT.

The rearrangement uses TRBV27 and TRBJ2-1, with D possibly TRBD1 on 6 matching bases. The V end was cut by 2 bases, the J end by 2 bases, with 10 bases between. The V gene's germline CDR1 is MNHEY and CDR2 SMNVEV (reference sequence). The CDR3 runs to 15 residues. The DNA for the CDR3 is TGTGCCAGCAGTTTACAGGGGTATCCCTACAATGAGCAGTTCTTC. Translated: CASSLQGYPYNEQFF.

The chain links TRBV27 to TRBJ1-1; D is possibly TRBD1 (5 bases). CDR1 MNHEY and CDR2 SMNVEV come from the germline V gene (reference sequence). V lost 4 bases and J lost 5, with 11 bases in between. The CDR3 covers 13 residues. The CDR3 region is CASSSWGETEAFF. The DNA of the CDR3 is TGTGCCAGCAGTTCATGGGGGGAGACTGAAGCTTTCTTT.

This chain links TRBV4-1 with TRBJ2-5; the match to TRBD1 covers 12 bases. Germline V gene sequence: CDR1 MGHRA, CDR2 YSYEKL. The CDR3 has 16 amino acids. V shed 1 base, J shed 3 bases, and the junction held 3 bases outside the gene matches. CDR3 sequence: CASSQGGTGGEETQYF. DNA for the CDR3: TGCGCCAGCAGCCAAGGCGGGACAGGGGGCGAAGAGACCCAGTACTTC.

This rearrangement joins TRBV28 to TRBJ2-1; 10 positions agree with TRBD2. The germline CDR1 and CDR2 sequences are MDHEN and SYDVKM. This CDR3 comprises 15 residues. V trimming: 1 base; J trimming: 6 bases; junction bases outside the gene matches: 3. The CDR3 is CASSLSSGGINEQFF. In DNA form, the CDR3 reads TGTGCCAGCAGTTTATCTAGCGGGGGTATCAATGAGCAGTTCTTC.

The V and J genes are TRBV9 and TRBJ1-1; 10 bases match TRBD1. After removal of 4 bases from V and 4 bases from J, the junction contained 16 bases not matched to a gene. The CDR3 contains 18 residues. Germline loops: CDR1 SGDLS, CDR2 YYNGEE. Here the CDR3 DNA reads TGTGCCAGCAGCCCTACCGCCGGGACAGGGGTCGAGGGCACTGAAGCTTTCTTT. It codes for CASSPTAGTGVEGTEAFF.

The rearrangement joins TRBV7-2 to TRBJ2-7, with 9 bases identical to TRBD2. This CDR3 is built from 14 residues. The V segment lost 7 bases and the J segment 7 bases; nucleotides outside the gene matches: 11. CDR1 is SGHTA and CDR2 is FQGNSA in the germline V gene. Here the CDR3 reads CASTPPGLAREQYF. Here the CDR3 DNA reads TGTGCCAGCACCCCTCCGGGACTAGCCCGGGAGCAGTACTTC.

The J gene is TRBJ2-1, the V gene TRBV19; TRBD1 matches at 7 bases. J gave up 2 bases and V 5 bases, and 6 bases lay outside the gene matches. In germline, CDR1 is LNHDA, CDR2 SQIVND (reference sequence). This CDR3 contains 15 residues. CDR3 loop: CASSVGDSAYNEQFF. CDR3 nucleotide sequence: TGTGCCAGTAGTGTCGGGGACAGTGCCTACAATGAGCAGTTCTTC.

The chain is built from TRBV6-5 and TRBJ2-7; D ambiguous. The germline V gene encodes CDR1 MNHEY and CDR2 SVGAGI. Trimming left V 0 bases short and J 2 bases short, with 14 bases between. CDR3 size: 16 residues. CDR3 DNA: TGTGCCAGCAGTTACTCGAGCTTGGGCAGTCCCTACGAGCAGTACTTC. Translating it yields CASSYSSLGSPYEQYF.

On this clone: One end of the junction fails to match germline, which may point to a read error. The chain has TRBV29-1 and TRBJ2-2; D perhaps matches TRBD2 (5 bases). Germline V gene data show CDR1 as SQVTM and CDR2 as ANQGSEA. The CDR3 runs to 10 residues. The CDR3 DNA reads as TGCAGCGTCCATACCGGGGAGCCGTTTTTT. This codes for CSVHTGEPFF.

This clone has a single count. J is TRBJ1-2 and V is TRBV6-1, with D uncertain. From germline, CDR1 is MNHNS and CDR2 SASEGT. V dropped 5 bases and J dropped 2 bases, with 0 bases sitting between them. The CDR3 consists of 10 residues. The CDR3 DNA sequence: TGTGCCAGCAGTAACTATGGCTACACCTTC. Translated: CASSNYGYTF.

This clone is a singleton in its sample. This chain joins TRBV19 and TRBJ2-1, with 13 nucleotides matching TRBD2. CDR1 LNHDA and CDR2 SQIVND come from the germline V gene (reference sequence). This CDR3 is 15 amino acids long. Unmatched junction bases numbered 7, after V lost 5 bases and J lost 9 bases. In nucleotides, the CDR3 is TGTGCCAGTAGTTTGGGACTAGCGGGGACAAGTGAGCAGTTCTTC. It specifies CASSLGLAGTSEQFF.

This clone was seen more than once but under ten times. This chain links TRBV10-3 with TRBJ1-1; D call uncertain. Germline V gene sequence: CDR1 ENHRY, CDR2 SYGVKD. This CDR3 region has 12 residues. V was shortened by 6 bases and J by 2 bases, with 7 bases between the two germline ends. The CDR3 DNA is TGTGCCATCAGGGAGACTAACACTGAAGCTTTCTTT. Protein: CAIRETNTEAFF.

The rearrangement joins TRBV5-6 to TRBJ2-7, with D perhaps matching TRBD1 or TRBD2 (5 bases each). Per germline, CDR1 SGHDT and CDR2 YYEEEE. CDR3 size: 15 residues. V was clipped by 0 bases and J by 2 bases, with 12 bases between them. The CDR3 DNA reads TGTGCCAGCAGCTTGGGTGGATGGGACGCCTACGAGCAGTACTTC. This encodes CASSLGGWDAYEQYF.

The V call is TRBV19, the J call TRBJ1-1, with D possibly being TRBD1 (5 bases). The CDR3 totals 16 residues. Trimming left V 2 bases short and J 0 bases short, with 13 bases between. From germline, CDR1 is LNHDA and CDR2 SQIVND (reference sequence). CDR3 coding DNA: TGTGCCAGTAGTATAAGATTGCAGGGTTTGAACACTGAAGCTTTCTTT. It yields the protein CASSIRLQGLNTEAFF.

In its sample, this clone was seen once. The chain employs TRBV20-1 and TRBJ2-1; D remains ambiguous. This CDR3 has 10 residues. Germline loops: CDR1 DFQATT, CDR2 SNEGSKA (reference sequence). V lost 7 bases, J lost 5 bases, and 6 bases lay in between. The CDR3 here is CSGLNNEQFF. In DNA form, the CDR3 reads TGCAGTGGCCTGAACAATGAGCAGTTCTTC.

The rearrangement links TRBV9 to TRBJ2-3; D is perhaps TRBD1 (6 bases). From germline, CDR1 is SGDLS and CDR2 YYNGEE. The ends were cut back, 0 bases at V and 3 bases at J, with 17 bases in the middle. This CDR3 has 17 residues. Here the CDR3 reads CASSVGTELFRTDTQYF. The CDR3 region has the DNA TGTGCCAGCAGCGTAGGGACAGAGCTCTTTCGGACAGATACGCAGTATTTT.

The chain links TRBV7-9 to TRBJ2-5, with D perhaps TRBD1 (6 bases). V was cut by 3 bases and J by 5 bases, with 13 bases left in between. The CDR3 totals 14 residues. From germline, CDR1 is SEHNR and CDR2 FQNEAQ (reference sequence). CDR3 protein: CASSFEQDRETQYF. Here the CDR3 DNA reads TGTGCCAGCAGCTTCGAGCAAGACAGGGAGACCCAGTACTTC.

Comment on this clone: The junction departs from germline at one end; a sequencing error may be responsible. The chain uses TRBV28 and TRBJ2-3; 9 positions match TRBD1. The CDR3 loop spans 18 amino acids. The germline gives CDR1 MDHEN, CDR2 SYDVKM. The CDR3 DNA follows: TGTGCCCGCAGTTTATGGGGGAGGGGGGGACAGGGTGAGGATACGCAGTATTTT. The encoded protein is CARSLWGRGGQGEDTQYF.

CDR3 sequence: CASSQEQGTSYEQYF. CDR3 coding DNA: TGCGCCAGCAGCCAAGAGCAGGGGACATCCTACGAGCAGTACTTC. V usage is TRBV4-3 and J usage is TRBJ2-7; tentatively, D is TRBD1 (6 bases). The CDR3 loop spans 15 amino acids. In germline, CDR1 is LGHNA, CDR2 YSLEER. The V gene lost 0 bases and the J gene lost 1 base, with 10 bases spanning the gap.

The rearrangement uses TRBV7-8 and TRBJ2-7, with a tentative D call TRBD1 (5 bases). Trimming left V 0 bases short and J 2 bases short, with 11 bases between. CDR3 size: 15 residues. Per the germline V gene, CDR1 is SGHVS and CDR2 is FQNEAQ. CDR3 sequence (DNA): TGTGCCAGCAGCTTAGCGGCAGACAGTCCCTACGAGCAGTACTTC. Translation: CASSLAADSPYEQYF.